This T cell receptor (beta chain) was sequenced in a study of early T cells in non-severe SARS-CoV-2 infection. Background on the study: The authors sequenced bulk RNA from unsorted whole blood, leaving chains unpaired.

At least ten counts were recorded for this clonotype. Its matching antigen is unknown. Attached unique molecular identifiers marked individual cDNA molecules. TCRdb fed the 5' RACE reads into MiXCR, producing one record per CDR3 protein. The data show 45,000 or so distinct CDR3 sequences, roughly 7% seen once. The junction had 7 bases not matched to a gene; V was cut back by 5 bases and J by 5 bases. The CDR3 spans 15 residues. Germline values: CDR1 KGHSH, CDR2 LQKENI. Study-wide points: Database matching using VDJdb favored anti-spike CD8 responses, with private and CD4 specificities left missing.

The clonotype was recovered from an adult who was a healthcare worker with PCR-confirmed SARS-CoV-2 infection or an uninfected control (not recorded which). V and J are TRBV18 and TRBJ1-1, with 11 bases fitting TRBD1. Sequenced sample: whole blood. CDR3: CASSSLGTGGTEAFF. The CDR3 region has the DNA TGTGCCAGCTCATCCCTCGGGACAGGGGGAACTGAAGCTTTCTTT.